Below are 3 T cell receptor beta chains sequenced from a single sample in a study of regulatory T cells in long-lasting Graves disease. Sample time point: newly diagnosed GD, antithyroid drugs for less than 3 months. The TCR library was made from RNA extracted from PBMCs. Relying on iRepertoire HTBI primers and Arm-PCR of CDR3 regions, the team built TCR beta libraries. Via MiXCR, TCRdb re-called the multiplex PCR reads, giving one row per CDR3 protein. The sample holds about 540,000 distinct CDR3 sequences; approximately 13% are singletons and the top ten take roughly 10%. These data were also reused for a study on T cells in Graves' hyperthyroidism and ophthalmopathy.

The sample consisted of peripheral blood mononuclear cells (PBMCs), taken at new diagnosis, from a patient treated with antithyroid drugs. These receptors were collected from a man in his thirties or forties with Graves disease.

The chain has TRBV25-1 and TRBJ2-1, with D tentatively TRBD1 or TRBD2 (5 bases each). CDR1 and CDR2 (germline): MGHDK, SYGVNS. V was clipped by 5 bases and J by 0 bases, with 14 bases between them. This CDR3 spans 16 amino acids. This chain's CDR3 is CASSHSGTDSYNEQFF. DNA of the CDR3: TGTGCCAGCAGTCATTCCGGGACCGACTCCTACAATGAGCAGTTCTTC.

This clonotype has more than one count but fewer than ten. This sequence joins TRBV27 and TRBJ2-1; 12 bases fit TRBD1. The CDR3 has 17 residues. The ends lost 4 bases at V and 8 bases at J; junction bases unmatched: 12. CDR1 is MNHEY and CDR2 is SMNVEV in the germline V gene (reference sequence). The CDR3 nucleotides read TGTGCCAGCAGTTCGAGAGCCGGGACAGGGGGCCTAGATGAGCAGTTCTTC. Its protein is CASSSRAGTGGLDEQFF.

This clonotype has at least ten counts. V usage is TRBV15 and J usage is TRBJ2-5; D is unresolved. This CDR3 has 13 amino acids. Germline lookup yields CDR1 LNHNV and CDR2 YYDKDF (reference sequence). Trimming stripped 0 bases from V and 3 bases from J, with 5 bases between. CDR3 DNA: TGTGCCACCAGCAGAGACGAAGAAGAGACCCAGTACTTC. As protein: CATSRDEEETQYF.